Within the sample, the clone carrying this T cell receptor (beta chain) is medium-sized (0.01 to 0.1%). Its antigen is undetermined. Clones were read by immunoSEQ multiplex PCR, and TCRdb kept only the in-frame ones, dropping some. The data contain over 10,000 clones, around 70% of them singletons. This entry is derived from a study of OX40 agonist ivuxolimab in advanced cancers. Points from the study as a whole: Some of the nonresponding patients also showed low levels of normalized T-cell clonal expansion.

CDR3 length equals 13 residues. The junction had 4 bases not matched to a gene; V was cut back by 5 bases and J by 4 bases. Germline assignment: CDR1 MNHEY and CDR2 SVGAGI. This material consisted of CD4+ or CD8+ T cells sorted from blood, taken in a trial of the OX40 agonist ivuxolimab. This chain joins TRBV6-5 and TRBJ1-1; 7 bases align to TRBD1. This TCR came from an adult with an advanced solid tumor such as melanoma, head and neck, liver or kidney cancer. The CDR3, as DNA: TGTGCCAGCAGTAAACAGGGGACCACTGAAGCTTTCTTT. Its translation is CASSKQGTTEAFF.